One and the same sample provided the 10 T cell receptor beta chains below, sequenced in a study of T-cell reconstitution after alpha-beta-depleted transplantation in children. Unique molecular identifiers were built into the TCRbeta library. TCRdb itself ran the PCR reads through MiXCR, one entry per CDR3 protein. The sample gives hundreds of thousands of distinct CDR3 sequences, roughly 13% of which show up once; around 0.79% is in the top ten. Here the sequenced sample was PBMCs, taken before TCRalphabeta/CD19-depleted stem cell transplant. All receptors come from a girl aged 2 to 9 with congenital amegakaryocytic thrombocytopenia, due to receive a stem cell transplant.

The J gene is TRBJ1-1, the V gene TRBV5-1, with a possible D match to TRBD1 (5 bases). Germline loops: CDR1 SGHRS, CDR2 YFSETQ. V gave up 4 bases and J gave up 3 bases, with 13 bases separating them. This CDR3 spans 14 amino acids. CDR3 protein: CASSLDRTDTEAFF. In DNA form, the CDR3 reads TGCGCCAGCAGCCTAGACAGAACTGACACTGAAGCTTTCTTT.

This clonotype was detected many times. DNA of the CDR3: TGTGCCAGCAGCTTATCCCGTAGCGGCCTACGGGATACGCAGTATTTT. As protein: CASSLSRSGLRDTQYF. This chain uses TRBV7-2 with TRBJ2-3; maybe TRBD2 (6 bases). The CDR3 totals 16 residues. Germline CDR1 reads SGHTA; CDR2 reads FQGNSA. V was cut by 2 bases and J by 6 bases, with 18 bases left in between.

This clonotype was observed at least ten times. The DNA of the CDR3 is TGCAGTGCTAGAGATCGGCAGGGCTCCAAAATCTATGGCTACACCTTC. This encodes CSARDRQGSKIYGYTF. The gene calls are TRBV20-1 and TRBJ1-2, with D possibly being TRBD1 (5 bases). Germline CDR1 DFQATT, CDR2 SNEGSKA (reference sequence). V gave up 0 bases and J gave up 4 bases, with 18 bases separating them. CDR3 length equals 16 residues.

This clonotype was picked up many times. The chain has TRBV7-2 and TRBJ2-2, with D possibly being TRBD2 (5 bases). This CDR3 spans 16 amino acids. Deletions cut 4 bases from V and 5 bases from J, with 17 bases between. Germline V gives CDR1 SGHTA, CDR2 FQGNSA. CDR3 protein: CASSSPSRLKTGELFF. DNA of the CDR3: TGTGCCAGCAGCTCCCCTAGCCGCCTAAAAACCGGGGAGCTGTTTTTT.

In this sample, this clonotype turned up many times. The chain uses TRBV20-1 and TRBJ2-7; TRBD1 aligns across 8 bases. The CDR3 contains 15 residues. The germline V gene encodes CDR1 DFQATT and CDR2 SNEGSKA (reference sequence). Trimming at V came to 3 bases and at J to 1 base, leaving 8 bases not matched to a gene. For the CDR3, the DNA is TGCAGTGCTAGTAGTGGGACAGGCGATTCCTACGAGCAGTACTTC. This codes for CSASSGTGDSYEQYF.

This clonotype was counted ten times or more. The CDR3 protein is CSASSTEETQYF. Written as DNA, the CDR3 is TGCAGTGCTAGTAGTACAGAAGAGACCCAGTACTTC. The rearrangement links TRBV20-1 to TRBJ2-5; D is uncertain. V was shortened by 3 bases and J by 3 bases, with 8 bases between the two germline ends. The CDR3 runs to 12 residues. CDR1 and CDR2 from the germline V gene are DFQATT and SNEGSKA (reference sequence).

The rearrangement links TRBV2 to TRBJ2-2; the D is unclear. The CDR3 sequence is 13 residues long. The V gene's germline CDR1 is SNHLY and CDR2 FYNNEI. Trimming stripped 11 bases from V and 4 bases from J, with 14 bases between. The CDR3 nucleotides read TGTGCCTCATCTAGGGCTACCACCGGGGAGCTGTTTTTT. Residues: CASSRATTGELFF.

In its sample, this clonotype was seen many times. The chain uses TRBV6-1 and TRBJ2-1; no clear D gene. Per the germline V gene, CDR1 is MNHNS and CDR2 is SASEGT. Trimming removed 5 bases at V and 6 bases at J, with 17 bases between. The CDR3 consists of 15 residues. The CDR3 here is CASSLVDRVGNEQFF. CDR3 DNA sequence: TGTGCCAGCAGTCTCGTAGACCGGGTTGGCAATGAGCAGTTCTTC.

This clonotype has a count of ten or more. This chain uses TRBV20-1 with TRBJ2-2; D is possibly TRBD2 (5 bases). The CDR3 length is 13 residues. Germline CDR1 and CDR2: DFQATT and SNEGSKA (reference sequence). Trimming left V 3 bases short and J 1 base short, with 6 bases between. CDR3 protein: CSASSGNTGELFF. The CDR3 DNA sequence: TGCAGTGCTAGCAGCGGGAACACCGGGGAGCTGTTTTTT.

The chain links TRBV27 to TRBJ1-2, with 7 nucleotides matching TRBD1. Trimming removed 5 bases from V and 4 bases from J; junction bases left unmatched: 13. This CDR3 region has 16 residues. Germline-derived CDR1 and CDR2 are MNHEY and SMNVEV (reference sequence). CDR3 sequence: CASSPLTGTVFYGYTF. Written as DNA, the CDR3 is TGTGCCAGCAGTCCGTTGACCGGGACAGTATTCTATGGCTACACCTTC.